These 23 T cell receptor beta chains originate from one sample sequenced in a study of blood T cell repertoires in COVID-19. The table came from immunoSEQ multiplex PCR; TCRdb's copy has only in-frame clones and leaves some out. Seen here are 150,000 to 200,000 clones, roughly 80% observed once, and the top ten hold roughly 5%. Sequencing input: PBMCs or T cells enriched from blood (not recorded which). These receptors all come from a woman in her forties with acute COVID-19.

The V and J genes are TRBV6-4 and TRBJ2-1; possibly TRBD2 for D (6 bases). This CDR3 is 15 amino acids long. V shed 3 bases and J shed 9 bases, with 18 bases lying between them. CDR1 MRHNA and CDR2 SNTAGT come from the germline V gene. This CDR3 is CASSDGELAVGEQFF. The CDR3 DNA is TGTGCCAGCAGTGATGGCGAGTTAGCGGTAGGTGAGCAGTTCTTC.

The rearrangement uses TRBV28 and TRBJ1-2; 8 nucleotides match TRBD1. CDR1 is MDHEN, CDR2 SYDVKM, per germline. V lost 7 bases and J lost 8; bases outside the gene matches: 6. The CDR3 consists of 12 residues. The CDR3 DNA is TGTGCCAGCATCCAGGGGGCAAAAGGCTACACCTTC. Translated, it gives CASIQGAKGYTF.

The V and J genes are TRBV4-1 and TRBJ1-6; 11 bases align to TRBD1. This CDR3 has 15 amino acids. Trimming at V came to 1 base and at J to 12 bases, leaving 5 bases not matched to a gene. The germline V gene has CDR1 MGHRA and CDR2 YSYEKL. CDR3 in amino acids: CASSQAPGQGVPLHF. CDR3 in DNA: TGCGCCAGCAGCCAAGCCCCGGGACAGGGGGTACCCCTCCACTTT.

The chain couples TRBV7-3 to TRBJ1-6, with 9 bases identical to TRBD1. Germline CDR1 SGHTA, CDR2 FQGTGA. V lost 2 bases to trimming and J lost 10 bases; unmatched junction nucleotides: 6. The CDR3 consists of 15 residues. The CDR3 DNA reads TGTGCCAGCAGCTTAGGGGGACAGGGAAACTCACCCCTCCACTTT. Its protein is CASSLGGQGNSPLHF.

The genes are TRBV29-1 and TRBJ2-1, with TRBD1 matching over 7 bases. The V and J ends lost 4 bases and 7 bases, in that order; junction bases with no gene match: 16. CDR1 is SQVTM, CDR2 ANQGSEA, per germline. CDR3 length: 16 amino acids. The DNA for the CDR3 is TGCAGCGTTGCGTGGGGTTCAAGACAGGGTCGGAATGAGCAGTTCTTC. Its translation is CSVAWGSRQGRNEQFF.

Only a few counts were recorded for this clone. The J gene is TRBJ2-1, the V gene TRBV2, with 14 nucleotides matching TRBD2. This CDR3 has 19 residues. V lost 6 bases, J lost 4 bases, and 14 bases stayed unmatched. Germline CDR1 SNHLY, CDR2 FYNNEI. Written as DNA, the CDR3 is TGTGCCAGCAGGGCAGGGACTAGCGGGAGCCAATCTCAGTACAATGAGCAGTTCTTC. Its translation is CASRAGTSGSQSQYNEQFF.

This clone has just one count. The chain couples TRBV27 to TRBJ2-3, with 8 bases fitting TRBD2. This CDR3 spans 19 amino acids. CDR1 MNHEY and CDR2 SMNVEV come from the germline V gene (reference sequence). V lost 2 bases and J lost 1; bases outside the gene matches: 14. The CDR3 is CASSLIRGSGRGGTDTQYF. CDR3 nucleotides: TGTGCCAGCAGTTTAATCCGGGGCAGCGGGAGAGGGGGCACAGATACGCAGTATTTT.

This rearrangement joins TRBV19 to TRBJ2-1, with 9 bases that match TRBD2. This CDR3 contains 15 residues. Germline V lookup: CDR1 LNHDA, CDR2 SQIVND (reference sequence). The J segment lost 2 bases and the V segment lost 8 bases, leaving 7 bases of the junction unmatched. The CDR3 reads CASSSSGAPYNEQFF. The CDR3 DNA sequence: TGTGCCAGTTCCTCTAGCGGGGCCCCCTACAATGAGCAGTTCTTC.

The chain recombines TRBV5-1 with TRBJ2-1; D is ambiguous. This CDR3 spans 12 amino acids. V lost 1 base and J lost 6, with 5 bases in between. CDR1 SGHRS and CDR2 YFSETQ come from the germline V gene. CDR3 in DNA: TGCGCCAGCAGCTTGAACTCCAATGAGCAGTTCTTC. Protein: CASSLNSNEQFF.

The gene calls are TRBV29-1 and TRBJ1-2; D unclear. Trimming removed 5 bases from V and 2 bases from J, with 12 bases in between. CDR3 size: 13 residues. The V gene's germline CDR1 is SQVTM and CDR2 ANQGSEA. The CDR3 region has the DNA TGCAGCGTTCGGGAACAGAGGAACTATGGCTACACCTTC. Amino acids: CSVREQRNYGYTF. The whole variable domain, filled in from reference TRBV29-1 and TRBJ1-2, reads SAVISQKPSRDICQRGTSLTIQCQVDSQVTMMFWYRQQPGQSLTLIATANQGSEATYESGFVIDKFPISRPNLTFSTLTVSNMSPEDSSIYLCSVREQRNYGYTFGSGTRLTVV.

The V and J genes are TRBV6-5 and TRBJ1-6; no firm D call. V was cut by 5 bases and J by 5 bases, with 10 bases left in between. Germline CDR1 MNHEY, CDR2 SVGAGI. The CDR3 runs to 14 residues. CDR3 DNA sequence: TGTGCCAGCAGTCCCCTTGCAGATAATTCACCCCTCCACTTT. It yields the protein CASSPLADNSPLHF.

CDR3 sequence (DNA): TGTGCCAGCAGCTTGGACAGATATAGCAATCAGCCCCAGCATTTT. This codes for CASSLDRYSNQPQHF. The chain employs TRBV5-5 and TRBJ1-5; D gene ambiguous. Germline V gene data show CDR1 as SGHKS and CDR2 as YYEKEE (reference sequence). Trimming cost V 0 bases and J 0 bases, with 7 bases left between them. There are 15 residues in the CDR3.

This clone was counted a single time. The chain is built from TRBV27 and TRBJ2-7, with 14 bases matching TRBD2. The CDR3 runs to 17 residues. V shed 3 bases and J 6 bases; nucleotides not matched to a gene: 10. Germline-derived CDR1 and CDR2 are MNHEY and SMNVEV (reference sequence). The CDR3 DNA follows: TGTGCCAGCAGTTTTTCTGGACTAGCGGGAGGCTTCCTCGAGCAGTACTTC. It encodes CASSFSGLAGGFLEQYF.

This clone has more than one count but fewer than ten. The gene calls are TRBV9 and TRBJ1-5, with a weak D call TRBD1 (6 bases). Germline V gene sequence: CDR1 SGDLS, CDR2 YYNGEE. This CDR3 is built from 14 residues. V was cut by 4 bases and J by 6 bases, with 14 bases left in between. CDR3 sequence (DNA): TGTGCCAGCAGCCAGGGGAATGTTGTTCAGCCCCAGCATTTT. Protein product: CASSQGNVVQPQHF.

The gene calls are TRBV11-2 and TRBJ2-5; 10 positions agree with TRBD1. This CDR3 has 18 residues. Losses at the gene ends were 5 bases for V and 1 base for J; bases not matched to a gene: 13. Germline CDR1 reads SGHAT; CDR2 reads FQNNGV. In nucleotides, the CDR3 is TGTGCCAGCAGCCTGATAGGGACAGGGGCGCCCCTCCAAGAGACCCAGTACTTC. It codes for CASSLIGTGAPLQETQYF.

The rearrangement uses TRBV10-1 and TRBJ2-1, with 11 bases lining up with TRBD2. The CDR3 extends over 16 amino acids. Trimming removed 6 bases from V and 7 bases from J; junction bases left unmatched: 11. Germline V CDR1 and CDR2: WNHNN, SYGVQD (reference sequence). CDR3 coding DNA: TGCGCCAGCAGCCCCCAGTCTAGCGGGAGGACAAATGAGCAGTTCTTC. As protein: CASSPQSSGRTNEQFF.

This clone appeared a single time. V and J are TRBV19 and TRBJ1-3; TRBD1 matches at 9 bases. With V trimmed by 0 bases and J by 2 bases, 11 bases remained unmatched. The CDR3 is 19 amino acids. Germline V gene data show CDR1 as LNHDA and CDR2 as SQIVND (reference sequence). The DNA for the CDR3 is TGTGCCAGTAGTATAGACATCCCTGGGACAGGGAGTCCTGGAAACACCATATATTTT. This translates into CASSIDIPGTGSPGNTIYF.

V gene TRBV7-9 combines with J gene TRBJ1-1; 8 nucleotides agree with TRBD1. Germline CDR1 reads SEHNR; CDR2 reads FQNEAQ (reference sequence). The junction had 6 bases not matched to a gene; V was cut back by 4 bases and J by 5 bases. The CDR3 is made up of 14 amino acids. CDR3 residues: CASSSTGVETEAFF. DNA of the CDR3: TGTGCCAGCAGCTCGACAGGGGTGGAAACTGAAGCTTTCTTT.

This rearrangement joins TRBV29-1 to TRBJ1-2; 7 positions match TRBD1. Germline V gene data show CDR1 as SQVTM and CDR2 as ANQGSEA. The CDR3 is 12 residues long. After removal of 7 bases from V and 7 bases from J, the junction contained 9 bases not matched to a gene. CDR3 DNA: TGCAGCGAAACCACAGGGGACTCTGGCTACACCTTC. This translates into CSETTGDSGYTF.

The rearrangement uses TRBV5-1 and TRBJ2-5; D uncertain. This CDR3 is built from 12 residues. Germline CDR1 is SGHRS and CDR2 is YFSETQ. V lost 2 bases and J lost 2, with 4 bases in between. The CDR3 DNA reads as TGCGCCAGCAGCTTACTACAAGAGACCCAGTACTTC. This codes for CASSLLQETQYF. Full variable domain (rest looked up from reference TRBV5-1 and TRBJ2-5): KAGVTQTPRYLIKTRGQQVTLSCSPISGHRSVSWYQQTPGQGLQFLFEYFSETQRNKGNFPGRFSGRQFSNSRSEMNVSTLELGDSALYLCASSLLQETQYFGPGTRLLVL.

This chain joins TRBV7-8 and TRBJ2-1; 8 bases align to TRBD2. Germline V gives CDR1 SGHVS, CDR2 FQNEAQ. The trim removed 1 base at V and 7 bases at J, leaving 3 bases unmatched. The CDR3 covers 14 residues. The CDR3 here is CASSLGGRTNEQFF. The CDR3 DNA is TGTGCCAGCAGCTTAGGCGGGAGGACGAATGAGCAGTTCTTC.

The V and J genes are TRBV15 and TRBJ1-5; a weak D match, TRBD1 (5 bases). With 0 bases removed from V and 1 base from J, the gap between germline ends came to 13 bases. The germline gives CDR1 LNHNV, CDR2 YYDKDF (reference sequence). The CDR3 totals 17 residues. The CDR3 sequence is CATSRDFQGISNQPQHF. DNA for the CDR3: TGTGCCACCAGCAGAGATTTCCAGGGTATAAGCAATCAGCCCCAGCATTTT.

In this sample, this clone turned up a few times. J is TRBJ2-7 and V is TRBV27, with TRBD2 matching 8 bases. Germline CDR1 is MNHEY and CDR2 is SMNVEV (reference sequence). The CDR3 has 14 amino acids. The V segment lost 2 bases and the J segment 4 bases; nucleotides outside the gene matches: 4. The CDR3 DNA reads TGTGCCAGCAGTTTACACGGGAGGGGATACGAGCAGTACTTC. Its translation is CASSLHGRGYEQYF.